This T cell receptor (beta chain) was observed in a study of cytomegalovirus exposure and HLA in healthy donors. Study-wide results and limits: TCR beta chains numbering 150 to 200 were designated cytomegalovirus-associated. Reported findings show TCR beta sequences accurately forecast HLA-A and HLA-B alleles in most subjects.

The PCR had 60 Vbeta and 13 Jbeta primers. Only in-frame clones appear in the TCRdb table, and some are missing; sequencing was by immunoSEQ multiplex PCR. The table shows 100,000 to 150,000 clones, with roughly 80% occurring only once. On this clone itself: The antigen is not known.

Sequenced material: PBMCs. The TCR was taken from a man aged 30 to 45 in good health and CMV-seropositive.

The CDR3 sequence: CAASRQSRYEQYF. The CDR3 DNA follows: TGTGCCGCCTCGAGACAGTCCCGCTACGAGCAGTACTTC. The rearrangement links TRBV28 to TRBJ2-7, with D perhaps matching TRBD1 (5 bases). Trimming shortened V by 11 bases and J by 3 bases, and 17 bases separated the two germline ends. Germline values: CDR1 MDHEN, CDR2 SYDVKM. The CDR3 covers 13 residues.